This is a list of T cell receptor beta chains from one sample in a study of blood T cell repertoires in COVID-19. Produced via immunoSEQ multiplex PCR; TCRdb's table is partial and in-frame only. Of fewer than 300,000 clones listed, more than 80% are singletons. Sequencing was done on a sample of PBMCs or T cells enriched from blood (not recorded which). These TCRs come from a woman under 40 who had recovered from COVID-19. Both conserved end residues are part of each CDR3. D genes are given only for firm matches. Clone size appears in some rows only: once, few, many, or a class for an expanded clone.

clone size: once
D gene: TRBD2
J gene: TRBJ2-7
V gene: TRBV9
CDR3 protein: CASSVGSGRVDEQYF
CDR3 DNA: TGTGCCAGCAGCGTAGGTAGCGGGAGAGTGGACGAGCAGTACTTC

clone size: -
D gene: -
J gene: TRBJ2-7
V gene: TRBV9
CDR3 protein: CAPPRKAGRYEQYF
CDR3 DNA: TGTGCCCCCCCCAGGAAGGCGGGACGCTACGAGCAGTACTTC

clone size: -
D gene: TRBD2
J gene: TRBJ2-1
V gene: TRBV27
CDR3 protein: CASSLMSSGSNEQFF
CDR3 DNA: TGTGCCAGCAGTTTAATGTCTAGCGGCTCCAATGAGCAGTTCTTC

clone size: -
D gene: -
J gene: TRBJ1-1
V gene: TRBV12-5
CDR3 protein: CASGLARTVDTEAFF
CDR3 DNA: TGTGCTAGTGGTTTGGCTCGAACAGTCGACACTGAAGCTTTCTTT

clone size: -
D gene: TRBD2
J gene: TRBJ2-7
V gene: TRBV5-6
CDR3 protein: CASSSLGTSGIHYEQYF
CDR3 DNA: TGTGCCAGCAGCTCGTTAGGGACTAGCGGGATCCATTACGAGCAGTACTTC

clone size: -
D gene: -
J gene: TRBJ2-1
V gene: TRBV5-1
CDR3 protein: CASSQLANLAYEQFF
CDR3 DNA: TGCGCCAGCAGCCAACTAGCCAACCTGGCCTATGAGCAGTTCTTC

clone size: -
D gene: -
J gene: TRBJ2-7
V gene: TRBV18
CDR3 protein: CASSPGRGISEQYF
CDR3 DNA: TGTGCCAGCTCACCGGGCAGGGGAATCTCCGAGCAGTACTTC

clone size: -
D gene: TRBD1
J gene: TRBJ1-2
V gene: TRBV30
CDR3 protein: CAWTKDRGLFLGYGYTF
CDR3 DNA: TGTGCCTGGACAAAGGACAGGGGATTATTCTTAGGGTATGGCTACACCTTC

clone size: -
D gene: -
J gene: TRBJ2-1
V gene: TRBV28
CDR3 protein: CASSWGGNEQFF
CDR3 DNA: TGTGCCAGCAGTTGGGGCGGCAATGAGCAGTTCTTC

clone size: few
D gene: -
J gene: TRBJ2-5
V gene: TRBV7-6
CDR3 protein: CASSSSSSTGKYF
CDR3 DNA: TGTGCCAGCAGCTCCTCCTCCTCGACAGGAAAGTACTTC

clone size: -
D gene: -
J gene: TRBJ1-3
V gene: TRBV19
CDR3 protein: CASSIVLGNTIYF
CDR3 DNA: TGTGCCAGTAGTATAGTACTTGGAAACACCATATATTTT

clone size: -
D gene: -
J gene: TRBJ2-4
V gene: TRBV5-1
CDR3 protein: CASSLESGGHAAKNIQYF
CDR3 DNA: TGCGCCAGCAGCTTGGAATCCGGCGGACACGCGGCCAAAAACATTCAGTACTTC

clone size: -
D gene: TRBD1
J gene: TRBJ2-7
V gene: TRBV2
CDR3 protein: CASRNPRTGRYEQYF
CDR3 DNA: TGTGCCAGCAGAAACCCAAGGACAGGGCGCTACGAGCAGTACTTC

clone size: once
D gene: -
J gene: TRBJ2-7
V gene: TRBV18
CDR3 protein: CASSFAYEQYF
CDR3 DNA: TGTGCCAGCTCATTCGCCTACGAGCAGTACTTC

clone size: once
D gene: -
J gene: TRBJ2-7
V gene: TRBV4-2
CDR3 protein: CASSQSLGDWEYF
CDR3 DNA: TGTGCCAGCAGCCAAAGCCTGGGGGACTGGGAGTACTTC

clone size: -
D gene: -
J gene: TRBJ2-1
V gene: TRBV6-2/TRBV6-3
CDR3 protein: CASSYRATSYNEQFF
CDR3 DNA: TGTGCCAGCAGTTATCGAGCGACCTCCTACAATGAGCAGTTCTTC

clone size: -
D gene: -
J gene: TRBJ2-2
V gene: TRBV7-2
CDR3 protein: CASSLGWSTGELFF
CDR3 DNA: TGTGCCAGCAGCTTAGGGTGGAGCACCGGGGAGCTGTTTTTT

clone size: -
D gene: -
J gene: TRBJ1-2
V gene: TRBV6-5
CDR3 protein: CASRSPGTYGYTF
CDR3 DNA: TGTGCCAGCCGATCCCCAGGGACTTATGGCTACACCTTC

clone size: -
D gene: -
J gene: TRBJ1-5
V gene: TRBV30
CDR3 protein: CAWSLRGGRQPQHF
CDR3 DNA: TGTGCCTGGAGTCTCCGGGGGGGCCGGCAGCCCCAGCATTTT

clone size: -
D gene: TRBD1
J gene: TRBJ1-4
V gene: TRBV7-9
CDR3 protein: CASSPSGTETLGNEKLFF
CDR3 DNA: TGTGCCAGCAGCCCCTCGGGGACAGAGACACTTGGTAATGAAAAACTGTTTTTT

clone size: once
D gene: -
J gene: TRBJ1-1
V gene: TRBV5-6
CDR3 protein: CASSPRGSEAFF
CDR3 DNA: TGTGCCAGCAGCCCTAGGGGTTCTGAAGCTTTCTTT

clone size: -
D gene: TRBD2
J gene: TRBJ2-6
V gene: TRBV28
CDR3 protein: CASSFSGGLANVLTF
CDR3 DNA: TGTGCCAGCAGTTTCTCGGGAGGACTTGCCAACGTCCTGACTTTC

clone size: -
D gene: -
J gene: TRBJ1-5
V gene: TRBV10-1
CDR3 protein: CASSDGRDQPQHF
CDR3 DNA: TGCGCCAGCAGTGATGGCAGGGATCAGCCCCAGCATTTT

clone size: -
D gene: TRBD1
J gene: TRBJ2-7
V gene: TRBV29-1
CDR3 protein: CSVEGPGGIGRQYF
CDR3 DNA: TGCAGCGTTGAAGGGCCAGGGGGCATTGGGCGGCAGTACTTC

clone size: few
D gene: -
J gene: TRBJ1-2
V gene: TRBV2
CDR3 protein: CASRETGDYGYTF
CDR3 DNA: TGTGCCAGCAGGGAGACAGGTGACTATGGCTACACCTTC

clone size: -
D gene: -
J gene: TRBJ2-5
V gene: TRBV7-9
CDR3 protein: CASSLGAIGETQYF
CDR3 DNA: TGTGCCAGCAGCCTCGGAGCTATAGGAGAGACCCAGTACTTC

clone size: -
D gene: TRBD2
J gene: TRBJ2-1
V gene: TRBV7-8
CDR3 protein: CASSLRSGRDNEQFF
CDR3 DNA: TGTGCCAGCAGCTTACGTAGCGGGAGGGACAATGAGCAGTTCTTC

clone size: once
D gene: -
J gene: TRBJ2-7
V gene: TRBV28
CDR3 protein: CASKPIVTYEQYF
CDR3 DNA: TGTGCCAGCAAGCCAATTGTCACCTACGAGCAGTACTTC

clone size: -
D gene: TRBD1
J gene: TRBJ1-3
V gene: TRBV19
CDR3 protein: CASSTTDRGNTIYF
CDR3 DNA: TGTGCCAGTAGTACTACGGACAGGGGAAACACCATATATTTT

clone size: -
D gene: -
J gene: TRBJ2-4
V gene: TRBV19
CDR3 protein: CASSTGTRKNIQYF
CDR3 DNA: TGTGCCAGTAGTACAGGGACTCGGAAAAACATTCAGTACTTC

clone size: -
D gene: -
J gene: TRBJ1-1
V gene: TRBV7-3
CDR3 protein: CASSLTGSVTEAFF
CDR3 DNA: TGTGCCAGCAGCTTAACCGGGAGCGTAACTGAAGCTTTCTTT

clone size: -
D gene: TRBD1
J gene: TRBJ1-5
V gene: TRBV19
CDR3 protein: CASSIDRGSNQPQHF
CDR3 DNA: TGTGCCAGTAGTATCGACAGGGGGTCCAATCAGCCCCAGCATTTT

clone size: -
D gene: -
J gene: TRBJ2-7
V gene: TRBV24-1
CDR3 protein: CATYAAYEQYF
CDR3 DNA: TGTGCCACCTACGCGGCTTACGAGCAGTACTTC

clone size: -
D gene: -
J gene: TRBJ1-2
V gene: TRBV6-5
CDR3 protein: CASSPPGRGYGYTF
CDR3 DNA: TGTGCCAGCAGCCCACCCGGAAGGGGCTATGGCTACACCTTC

clone size: -
D gene: TRBD2
J gene: TRBJ2-2
V gene: TRBV9
CDR3 protein: CASSELAGGQNGELFF
CDR3 DNA: TGTGCCAGCAGCGAACTAGCGGGAGGACAAAACGGGGAGCTGTTTTTT

clone size: -
D gene: -
J gene: TRBJ2-2
V gene: TRBV9
CDR3 protein: CASSVAGLDGELFF
CDR3 DNA: TGTGCCAGCAGCGTAGCTGGGCTGGACGGGGAGCTGTTTTTT

clone size: -
D gene: -
J gene: TRBJ2-3
V gene: TRBV11-2
CDR3 protein: CASSPDLGSIFTSTDTQYF
CDR3 DNA: TGTGCCAGCAGCCCCGACCTGGGCTCCATCTTCACTAGCACAGATACGCAGTATTTT

clone size: -
D gene: TRBD1
J gene: TRBJ1-3
V gene: TRBV6-5
CDR3 protein: CASSWTGASGNTIYF
CDR3 DNA: TGTGCCAGCAGTTGGACAGGGGCTTCTGGAAACACCATATATTTT

clone size: -
D gene: -
J gene: TRBJ2-7
V gene: TRBV14
CDR3 protein: CASSQDLSYEQYF
CDR3 DNA: TGTGCCAGCAGCCAAGATCTTTCCTACGAGCAGTACTTC

clone size: -
D gene: -
J gene: TRBJ2-1
V gene: TRBV12-3/TRBV12-4
CDR3 protein: CASRERGRNEQFF
CDR3 DNA: TGTGCCAGCAGAGAGAGGGGGAGAAATGAGCAGTTCTTC

clone size: once
D gene: -
J gene: TRBJ2-7
V gene: TRBV28
CDR3 protein: CASSSGQLYEQYF
CDR3 DNA: TGTGCCAGCAGTTCGGGACAACTCTACGAGCAGTACTTC

clone size: -
D gene: -
J gene: TRBJ1-5
V gene: TRBV6-5
CDR3 protein: CASSSGSDGNQPQHF
CDR3 DNA: TGTGCCAGCAGTTCAGGGTCGGATGGCAATCAGCCCCAGCATTTT

clone size: -
D gene: -
J gene: TRBJ1-6
V gene: TRBV30
CDR3 protein: CAWSVRQWNSPLHF
CDR3 DNA: TGTGCCTGGAGTGTACGACAGTGGAATTCACCCCTCCACTTT

clone size: -
D gene: -
J gene: TRBJ1-5
V gene: TRBV24-1
CDR3 protein: CATSDSPTPNQPQHF
CDR3 DNA: TGTGCCACCAGTGATTCCCCGACTCCCAATCAGCCCCAGCATTTT

clone size: once
D gene: -
J gene: TRBJ2-7
V gene: TRBV4-1
CDR3 protein: CASSSSGPYEQYF
CDR3 DNA: TGCGCCAGCAGCAGTAGCGGACCCTACGAGCAGTACTTC

clone size: -
D gene: TRBD2
J gene: TRBJ2-2
V gene: TRBV2
CDR3 protein: CASSEAVGLAGFSGELFF
CDR3 DNA: TGTGCCAGCAGTGAAGCGGTGGGTCTAGCGGGATTTAGCGGGGAGCTGTTTTTT

clone size: -
D gene: TRBD1
J gene: TRBJ1-4
V gene: TRBV18
CDR3 protein: CASSPGTGYEKLFF
CDR3 DNA: TGTGCCAGCTCACCTGGGACAGGGTATGAAAAACTGTTTTTT

clone size: few
D gene: TRBD1
J gene: TRBJ2-1
V gene: TRBV20-1
CDR3 protein: CSANDRGNEQFF
CDR3 DNA: TGCAGTGCTAATGACAGGGGCAATGAGCAGTTCTTC

clone size: -
D gene: -
J gene: TRBJ1-2
V gene: TRBV9
CDR3 protein: CASTPRDDYGYTF
CDR3 DNA: TGTGCCAGCACCCCCCGGGATGACTATGGCTACACCTTC

clone size: -
D gene: -
J gene: TRBJ1-3
V gene: TRBV7-2
CDR3 protein: CASSPPRGNGNTIYF
CDR3 DNA: TGTGCCAGCAGCCCTCCGCGGGGGAATGGAAACACCATATATTTT

clone size: -
D gene: TRBD2
J gene: TRBJ2-3
V gene: TRBV5-5
CDR3 protein: CASITRTSIADTQYF
CDR3 DNA: TGTGCCAGCATCACCCGGACTAGCATCGCAGATACGCAGTATTTT

clone size: -
D gene: TRBD1
J gene: TRBJ2-1
V gene: TRBV6-5
CDR3 protein: CASRKDRGVGEQFF
CDR3 DNA: TGTGCCAGCAGGAAGGACAGGGGGGTGGGTGAGCAGTTCTTC

clone size: -
D gene: TRBD1
J gene: TRBJ2-7
V gene: TRBV5-1
CDR3 protein: CASSQRQGSSYEQYF
CDR3 DNA: TGCGCCAGCAGCCAAAGACAGGGAAGCTCCTACGAGCAGTACTTC

clone size: -
D gene: TRBD2
J gene: TRBJ2-5
V gene: TRBV6-1
CDR3 protein: CASSEALSGRGETQYF
CDR3 DNA: TGTGCCAGCAGTGAAGCGCTTAGCGGGAGAGGAGAGACCCAGTACTTC